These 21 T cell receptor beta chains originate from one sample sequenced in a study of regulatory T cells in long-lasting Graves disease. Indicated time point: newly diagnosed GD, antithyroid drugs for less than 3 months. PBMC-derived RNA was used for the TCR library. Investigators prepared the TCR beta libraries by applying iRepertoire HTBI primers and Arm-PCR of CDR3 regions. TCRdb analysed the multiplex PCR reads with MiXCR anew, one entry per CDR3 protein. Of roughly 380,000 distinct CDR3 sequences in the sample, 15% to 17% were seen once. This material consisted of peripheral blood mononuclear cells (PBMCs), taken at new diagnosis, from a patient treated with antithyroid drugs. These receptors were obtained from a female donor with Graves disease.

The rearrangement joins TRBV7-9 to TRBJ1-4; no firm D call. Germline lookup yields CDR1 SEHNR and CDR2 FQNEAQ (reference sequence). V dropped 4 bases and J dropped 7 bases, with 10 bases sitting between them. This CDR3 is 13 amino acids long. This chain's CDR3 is CASSSGMVEKLFF. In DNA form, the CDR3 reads TGTGCCAGCAGCTCCGGGATGGTTGAAAAACTGTTTTTT.

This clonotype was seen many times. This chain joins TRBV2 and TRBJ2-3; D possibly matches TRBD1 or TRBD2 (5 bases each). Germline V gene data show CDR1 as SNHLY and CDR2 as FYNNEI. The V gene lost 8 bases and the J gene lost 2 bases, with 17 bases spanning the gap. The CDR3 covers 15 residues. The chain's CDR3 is CASSGRWILTDTQYF. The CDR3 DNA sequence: TGTGCCAGCTCGGGACGTTGGATCCTCACAGATACGCAGTATTTT.

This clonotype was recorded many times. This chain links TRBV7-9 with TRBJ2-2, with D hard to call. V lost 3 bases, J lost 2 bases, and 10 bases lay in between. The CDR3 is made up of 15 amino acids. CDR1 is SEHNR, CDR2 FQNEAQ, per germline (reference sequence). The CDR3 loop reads CASSFGVSNTGELFF. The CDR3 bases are TGTGCCAGCAGCTTCGGTGTGTCTAACACCGGGGAGCTGTTTTTT.

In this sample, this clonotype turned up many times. DNA of the CDR3: TGCAGTGCTAGAGATCCGCCCTACGAGCAGTACTTC. This encodes CSARDPPYEQYF. The chain uses TRBV20-1 and TRBJ2-7; D is ambiguous. The CDR3 spans 12 residues. V was cut by 0 bases and J by 2 bases, with 5 bases left in between. Germline CDR1 reads DFQATT; CDR2 reads SNEGSKA (reference sequence).

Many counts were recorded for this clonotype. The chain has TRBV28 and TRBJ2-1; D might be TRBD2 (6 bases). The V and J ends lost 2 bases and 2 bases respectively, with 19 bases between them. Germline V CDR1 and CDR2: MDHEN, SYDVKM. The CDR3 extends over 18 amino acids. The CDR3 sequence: CASSLQDEGLLTYNEQFF. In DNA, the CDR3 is TGTGCCAGCAGTTTACAAGACGAGGGACTGTTAACCTACAATGAGCAGTTCTTC.

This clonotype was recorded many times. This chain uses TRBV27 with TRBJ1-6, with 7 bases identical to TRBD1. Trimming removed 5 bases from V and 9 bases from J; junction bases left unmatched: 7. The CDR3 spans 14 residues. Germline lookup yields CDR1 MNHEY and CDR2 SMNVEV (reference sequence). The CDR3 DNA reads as TGTGCCAGCAGTCGGCGACAGGGTGGTTCACCCCTCCACTTT. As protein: CASSRRQGGSPLHF.

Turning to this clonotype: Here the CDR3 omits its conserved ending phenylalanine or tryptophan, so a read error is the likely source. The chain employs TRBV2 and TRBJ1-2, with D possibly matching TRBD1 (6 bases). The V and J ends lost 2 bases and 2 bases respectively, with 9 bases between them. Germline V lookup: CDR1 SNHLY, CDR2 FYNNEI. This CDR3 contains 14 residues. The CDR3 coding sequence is TGTGCCAGCAGTGAACAGGGGATGAACTATGGCTACACCCTC. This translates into CASSEQGMNYGYTL.

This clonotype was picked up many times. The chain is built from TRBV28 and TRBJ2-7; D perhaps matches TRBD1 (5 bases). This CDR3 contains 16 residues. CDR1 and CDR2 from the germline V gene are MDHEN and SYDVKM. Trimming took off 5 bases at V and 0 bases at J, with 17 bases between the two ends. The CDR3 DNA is TGTGCCAGCAGTCTCCTTGGGGCGGAAAGCTCCTACGAGCAGTACTTC. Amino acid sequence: CASSLLGAESSYEQYF.

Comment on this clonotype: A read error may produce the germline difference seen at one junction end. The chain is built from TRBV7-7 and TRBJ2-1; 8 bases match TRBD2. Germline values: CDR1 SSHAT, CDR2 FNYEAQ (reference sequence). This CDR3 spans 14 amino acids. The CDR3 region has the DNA TGTGCTAGCAGCTTAGCGGGGACTAACAATGAGCAGTTCTTC. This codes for CASSLAGTNNEQFF.

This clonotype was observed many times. The CDR3 protein is CASSLDRVTGELFF. The CDR3 nucleotides are TGTGCCAGCAGTTTGGACAGGGTAACCGGGGAGCTGTTTTTT. The chain carries TRBV6-5 and TRBJ2-2; 8 nucleotides align to TRBD1. This CDR3 is built from 14 residues. Germline V gives CDR1 MNHEY, CDR2 SVGAGI. Unmatched junction bases numbered 3, after V lost 4 bases and J lost 5 bases.

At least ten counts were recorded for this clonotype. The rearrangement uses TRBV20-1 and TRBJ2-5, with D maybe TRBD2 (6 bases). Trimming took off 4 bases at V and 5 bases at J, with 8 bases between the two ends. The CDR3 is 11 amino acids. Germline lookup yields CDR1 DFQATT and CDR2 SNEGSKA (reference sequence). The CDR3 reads CSATSDETQYF. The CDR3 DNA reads TGCAGTGCTACTAGCGATGAGACCCAGTACTTC.

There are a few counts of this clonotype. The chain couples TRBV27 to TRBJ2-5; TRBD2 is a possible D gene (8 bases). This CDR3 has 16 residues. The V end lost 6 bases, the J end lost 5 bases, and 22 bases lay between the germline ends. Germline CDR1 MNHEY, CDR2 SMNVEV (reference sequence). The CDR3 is CASRKDPGGGSETQYF. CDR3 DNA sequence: TGTGCCAGCAGAAAAGACCCGGGAGGGGGCAGTGAGACCCAGTACTTC.

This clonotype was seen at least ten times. CDR3 residues: CASSLAGEEGKYF. CDR3 sequence (DNA): TGCGCCAGCAGCTTGGCCGGAGAAGAAGGAAAGTATTTT. The chain is built from TRBV5-1 and TRBJ2-3; no reliable D call. CDR1 and CDR2 (germline): SGHRS, YFSETQ. This CDR3 region has 13 residues. V was shortened by 0 bases and J by 13 bases, with 15 bases between the two germline ends.

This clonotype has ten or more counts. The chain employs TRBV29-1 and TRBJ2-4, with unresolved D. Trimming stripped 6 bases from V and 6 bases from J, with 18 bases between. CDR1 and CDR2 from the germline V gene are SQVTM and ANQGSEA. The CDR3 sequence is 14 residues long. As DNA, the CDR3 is TGCAGCGTCACCCTAAGGGAAGTGGTAAACATTCAGTACTTC. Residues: CSVTLREVVNIQYF.

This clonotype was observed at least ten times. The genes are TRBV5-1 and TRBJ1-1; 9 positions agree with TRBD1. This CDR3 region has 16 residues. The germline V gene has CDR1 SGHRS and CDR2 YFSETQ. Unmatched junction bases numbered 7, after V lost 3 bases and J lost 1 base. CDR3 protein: CASSSGQGGRNTEAFF. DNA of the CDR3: TGCGCCAGCAGCTCGGGACAGGGCGGGCGGAACACTGAAGCTTTCTTT.

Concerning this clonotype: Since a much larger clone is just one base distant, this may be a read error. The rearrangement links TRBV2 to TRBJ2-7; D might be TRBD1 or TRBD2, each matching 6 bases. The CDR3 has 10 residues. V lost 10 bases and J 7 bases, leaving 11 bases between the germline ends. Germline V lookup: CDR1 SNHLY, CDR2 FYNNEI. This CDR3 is CANKGGEQYF. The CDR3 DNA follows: TGTGCCAACAAGGGGGGAGAGCAGTACTTC. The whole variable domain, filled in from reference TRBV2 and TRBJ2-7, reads EPEVTQTPSHQVTQMGQEVILRCVPISNHLYFYWYRQILGQKVEFLVSFYNNEISEKSEIFDDQFSVERPDGSNFTLKIRSTKLEDSAMYFCANKGGEQYFGPGTRLTVT.

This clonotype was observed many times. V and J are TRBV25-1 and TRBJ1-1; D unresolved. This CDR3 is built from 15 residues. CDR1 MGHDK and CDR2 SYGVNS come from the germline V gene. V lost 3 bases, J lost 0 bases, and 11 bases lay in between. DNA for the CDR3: TGTGCCAGCAGTGATTCGCGACTAATGAACACTGAAGCTTTCTTT. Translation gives CASSDSRLMNTEAFF.

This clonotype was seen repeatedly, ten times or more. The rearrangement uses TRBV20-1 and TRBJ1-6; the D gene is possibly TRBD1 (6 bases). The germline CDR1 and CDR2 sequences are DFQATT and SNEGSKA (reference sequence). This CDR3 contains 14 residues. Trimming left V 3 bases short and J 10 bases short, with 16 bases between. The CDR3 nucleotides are TGCAGTGCTAGTGAGGGGACAACGGGATCACCCCTCCACTTT. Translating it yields CSASEGTTGSPLHF.

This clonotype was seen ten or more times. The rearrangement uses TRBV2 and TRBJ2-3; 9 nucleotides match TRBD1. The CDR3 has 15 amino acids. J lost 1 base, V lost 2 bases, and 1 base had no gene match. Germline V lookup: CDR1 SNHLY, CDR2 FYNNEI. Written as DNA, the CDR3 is TGTGCCAGCAGTGAAAGGACAGGGGGCACAGATACGCAGTATTTT. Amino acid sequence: CASSERTGGTDTQYF.

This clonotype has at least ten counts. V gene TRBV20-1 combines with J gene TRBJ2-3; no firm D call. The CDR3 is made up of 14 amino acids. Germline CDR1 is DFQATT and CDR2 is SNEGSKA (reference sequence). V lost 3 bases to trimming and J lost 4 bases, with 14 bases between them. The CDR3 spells CSARVLARADTQYF. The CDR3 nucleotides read TGCAGTGCTAGGGTTCTTGCGAGAGCAGATACGCAGTATTTT.

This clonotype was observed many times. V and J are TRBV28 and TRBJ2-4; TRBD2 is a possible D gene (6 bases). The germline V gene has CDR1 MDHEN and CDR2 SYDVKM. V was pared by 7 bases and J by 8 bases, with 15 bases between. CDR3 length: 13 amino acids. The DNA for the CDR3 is TGTGCCAGCAACGACGGAGGGGTAGACATTCAGTACTTC. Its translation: CASNDGGVDIQYF.